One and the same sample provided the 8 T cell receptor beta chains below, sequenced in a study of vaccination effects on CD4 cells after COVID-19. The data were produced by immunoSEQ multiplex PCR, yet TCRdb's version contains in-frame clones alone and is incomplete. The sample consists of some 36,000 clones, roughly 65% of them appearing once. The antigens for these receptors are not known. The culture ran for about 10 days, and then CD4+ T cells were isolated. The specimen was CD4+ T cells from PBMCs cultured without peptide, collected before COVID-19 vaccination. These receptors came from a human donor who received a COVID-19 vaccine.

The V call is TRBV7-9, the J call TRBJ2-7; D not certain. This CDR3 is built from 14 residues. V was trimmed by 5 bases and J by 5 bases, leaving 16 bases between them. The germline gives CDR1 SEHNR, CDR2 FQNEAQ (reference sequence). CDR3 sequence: CASSPVNSKDEQYF. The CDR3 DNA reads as TGTGCCAGCAGCCCCGTTAACTCGAAGGACGAGCAGTACTTC.

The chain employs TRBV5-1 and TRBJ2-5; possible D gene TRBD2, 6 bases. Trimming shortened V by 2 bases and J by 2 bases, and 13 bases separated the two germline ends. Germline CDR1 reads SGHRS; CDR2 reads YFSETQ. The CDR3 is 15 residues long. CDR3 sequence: CASSFRAGTQETQYF. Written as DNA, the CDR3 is TGCGCCAGCAGCTTTAGGGCGGGGACTCAAGAGACCCAGTACTTC.

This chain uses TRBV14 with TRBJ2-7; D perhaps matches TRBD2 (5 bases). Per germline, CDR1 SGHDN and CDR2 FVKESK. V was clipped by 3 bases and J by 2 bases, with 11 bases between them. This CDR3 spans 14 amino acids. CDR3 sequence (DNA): TGTGCCAGCAGCCAGGGCGGGCTTCCCTACGAGCAGTACTTC. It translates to CASSQGGLPYEQYF.

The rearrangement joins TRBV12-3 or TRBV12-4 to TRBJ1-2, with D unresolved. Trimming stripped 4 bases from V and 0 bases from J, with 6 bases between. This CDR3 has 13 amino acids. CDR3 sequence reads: CASSYGANYGYTF. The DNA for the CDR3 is TGTGCCAGCAGTTATGGCGCTAACTATGGCTACACCTTC.

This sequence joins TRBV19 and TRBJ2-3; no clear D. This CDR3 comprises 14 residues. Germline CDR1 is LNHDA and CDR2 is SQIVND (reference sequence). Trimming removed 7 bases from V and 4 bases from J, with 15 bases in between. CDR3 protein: CASIPLRPSDTQYF. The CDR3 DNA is TGTGCCAGTATCCCCCTCAGGCCTTCAGATACGCAGTATTTT.

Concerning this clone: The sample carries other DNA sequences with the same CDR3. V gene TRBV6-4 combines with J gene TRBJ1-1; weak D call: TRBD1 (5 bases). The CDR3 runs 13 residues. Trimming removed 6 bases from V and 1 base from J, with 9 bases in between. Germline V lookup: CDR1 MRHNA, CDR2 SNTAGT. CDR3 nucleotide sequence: TGTGCCAGCAGCCTAGACAGGAACACTGAAGCTTTCTTT. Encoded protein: CASSLDRNTEAFF.

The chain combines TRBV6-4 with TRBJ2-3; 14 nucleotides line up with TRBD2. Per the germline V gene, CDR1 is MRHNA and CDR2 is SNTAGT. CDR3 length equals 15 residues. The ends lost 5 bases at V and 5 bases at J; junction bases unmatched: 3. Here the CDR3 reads CASSPGTSGGDTQYF. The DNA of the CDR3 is TGTGCCAGCAGTCCCGGGACTAGCGGGGGAGATACGCAGTATTTT.

The CDR3: CASSLEQSTDTQYF. The CDR3 DNA reads as TGTGCCAGCAGCTTGGAACAGAGCACAGATACGCAGTATTTT. This chain uses TRBV5-4 with TRBJ2-3; D remains ambiguous. The germline V gene encodes CDR1 SGHNT and CDR2 YYREEE (reference sequence). The CDR3 length is 14 residues. Trimming left V 0 bases short and J 0 bases short, with 5 bases between.